The next 11 T cell receptor beta chains were all read from a single sample in a study of radiation and T cells in renal cell carcinoma. Here immunoSEQ multiplex PCR was the method, and the copy in TCRdb shows in-frame clones only, minus some. This sample yields around 60,000 clones, of which just over 75% are seen a single time; approximately 7% belongs to the top ten. Time point noted: blood 2 weeks post-SBRT. Sample treatment: 15 Gy SBRT to primary tumor, nephrectomy 4 weeks later. The sequencing used blood, collected from a patient whose treatment included radiotherapy and nephrectomy. These receptors all stem from a man in his sixties with renal cell carcinoma.

The chain recombines TRBV29-1 with TRBJ2-3; 7 positions match TRBD1. The ends lost 4 bases at V and 1 base at J; junction bases unmatched: 5. The CDR3 covers 14 residues. CDR1 and CDR2 from the germline V gene are SQVTM and ANQGSEA. CDR3 sequence: CSVGGTVGTDTQYF. CDR3 sequence (DNA): TGCAGCGTTGGTGGGACAGTTGGCACAGATACGCAGTATTTT.

The chain couples TRBV6-5 to TRBJ2-7, with a possible D match to TRBD1 (6 bases). Germline CDR1 is MNHEY and CDR2 is SVGAGI. The CDR3 runs 11 residues. The V end was cut by 7 bases, the J end by 7 bases, with 11 bases between. CDR3 coding DNA: TGTGCCAGCAAAGGACAGCGGGAGCAGTACGTC. The encoded protein is CASKGQREQYV.

The chain has TRBV5-4 and TRBJ2-1, with a possible D match to TRBD1 (6 bases). Per the germline V gene, CDR1 is SGHNT and CDR2 is YYREEE (reference sequence). The CDR3 loop spans 16 amino acids. The ends were cut back, 0 bases at V and 0 bases at J, with 10 bases in the middle. The CDR3 is CASSLGGQSSYNEQFF. CDR3 sequence (DNA): TGTGCCAGCAGCTTGGGCGGACAGAGCTCCTACAATGAGCAGTTCTTC. Drawing the rest from reference TRBV5-4 and TRBJ2-1, the complete variable domain is ETGVTQSPTHLIKTRGQQVTLRCSSQSGHNTVSWYQQALGQGPQFIFQYYREEENGRGNFPPRFSGLQFPNYSSELNVNALELDDSALYLCASSLGGQSSYNEQFFGPGTRLTVL.

The V and J genes are TRBV2 and TRBJ1-2; 7 nucleotides agree with TRBD1. Per the germline V gene, CDR1 is SNHLY and CDR2 is FYNNEI. The V and J ends lost 1 base and 4 bases, in that order; junction bases with no gene match: 6. There are 15 residues in the CDR3. In nucleotides, the CDR3 is TGTGCCAGCAGTGAAGGGAAGGGGGCATTCTATGGCTACACCTTC. Its translation is CASSEGKGAFYGYTF.

The CDR3 spells CASSVSGTGGHEQYV. DNA for the CDR3: TGTGCCAGTAGTGTCTCCGGGACAGGGGGCCACGAGCAGTACGTC. The chain recombines TRBV19 with TRBJ2-7; 12 nucleotides line up with TRBD1. Germline CDR1 reads LNHDA; CDR2 reads SQIVND (reference sequence). This CDR3 comprises 15 residues. V dropped 5 bases and J dropped 5; count of bases not matched to a gene: 7.

As to this clone: At one boundary the junction diverges from the germline segment, which might be a read error. The V and J genes are TRBV5-1 and TRBJ1-2; D uncertain. CDR1 SGHRS and CDR2 YFSETQ come from the germline V gene. CDR3 length: 15 residues. The CDR3, as DNA: TGCGTCAGCAGCAGAGAGGCGGGTCCTAACTATGGCTACACCTTC. This translates into CVSSREAGPNYGYTF.

As to this clone: Other DNA sequences in the same sample also yield this CDR3. V is TRBV5-1 and J is TRBJ1-5, with unresolved D. Deletions cut 0 bases from V and 4 bases from J, with 5 bases between. The CDR3 is made up of 13 amino acids. Germline V gene lookup returns CDR1 SGHRS and CDR2 YFSETQ. The CDR3 region has the DNA TGCGCCAGCAGCTTGGACGGAAATCAGCCCCAGCATTTT. It specifies CASSLDGNQPQHF.

The rearrangement joins TRBV5-1 to TRBJ2-4; 7 bases align to TRBD2. CDR3 size: 15 residues. Trimming removed 7 bases from V and 3 bases from J; junction bases left unmatched: 10. Germline CDR1 is SGHRS and CDR2 is YFSETQ. CDR3 DNA: TGCGCCAGCTCCAAGCTGAGGGAGGGCAAAAACATTCAGTACTTC. Protein product: CASSKLREGKNIQYF.

The CDR3 nucleotides read TGTGCCAGCAGCTTAGGTTCTAGGATTAGCACAGATACGCAGTATTTT. This codes for CASSLGSRISTDTQYF. This chain connects TRBV7-2 to TRBJ2-3; D is unclear. CDR3 size: 16 residues. Germline V gives CDR1 SGHTA, CDR2 FQGNSA. Trimming cost V 1 base and J 0 bases, with 11 bases left between them.

The V call is TRBV6-4, the J call TRBJ2-7; 10 bases are shared with TRBD1. Germline V gene lookup returns CDR1 MRHNA and CDR2 SNTAGT. Trimming at V came to 6 bases and at J to 5 bases, leaving 4 bases not matched to a gene. The CDR3 totals 13 residues. Here the CDR3 DNA reads TGTGCCAGCAGCCGGGACAGGGGCGACGAGCAGTACTTC. Its protein is CASSRDRGDEQYF.

The chain joins TRBV5-6 to TRBJ1-2; 7 bases fit TRBD1. J was trimmed by 8 bases and V by 4 bases; bases with no gene match: 5. This CDR3 is built from 12 residues. CDR1 and CDR2 from the germline V gene are SGHDT and YYEEEE. CDR3 sequence: CASSPYRGGYTF. The DNA of the CDR3 is TGTGCCAGCAGCCCATACAGGGGCGGCTACACCTTC. Full variable domain (remainder filled in from reference TRBV5-6 and TRBJ1-2): DAGVTQSPTHLIKTRGQQVTLRCSPKSGHDTVSWYQQALGQGPQFIFQYYEEEERQRGNFPDRFSGHQFPNYSSELNVNALLLGDSALYLCASSPYRGGYTFGSGTRLTVV.